These T cell receptor beta chains were read from a single sample in a study of blood T cells in healthy people across ages. Via MiXCR, TCRdb re-called the 5' RACE reads, giving one row per CDR3 protein. The table shows fewer than 900,000 distinct CDR3 sequences, with around 40% occurring only once. Material for sequencing was blood. The receptors shown here come from a woman aged 60 to 75 in good health. The CDR3 runs from the conserved cysteine through the conserved F or W. A D gene is named only where the DNA matches it firmly. Rows give clone size only sometimes, using once, few, many, or a class for an expanded clone.

len,v_gene,abundance,d_gene,j_gene,CDR3nt,CDR3aa
12,TRBV12-3/TRBV12-4,-,TRBD2,TRBJ2-5,TGTGCCAGCCGGGGGACTATCGAGTTCCAGTACTTC,CASRGTIEFQYF
15,TRBV7-3,-,-,TRBJ2-6,TGTGCCAGCAGCCCCCTTGGGGCTGGGGCCAACGTCCTGACTTTC,CASSPLGAGANVLTF
14,TRBV5-1,-,-,TRBJ2-6,TGCGCCAGCTTCGACACCTCTGGGGCCAACGTCCTGACTTTC,CASFDTSGANVLTF
13,TRBV15,-,-,TRBJ2-5,TGTGCCACCAGCAGAGGGAGGCTGGAGACCCAGTACTTC,CATSRGRLETQYF
14,TRBV6-1,-,-,TRBJ2-7,TGTGCCAGCATGGTGGGATGTGTCAGGGACGAGCAGTACTTC,CASMVGCVRDEQYF
13,TRBV29-1,-,-,TRBJ1-2,TGCAGCGGGGGAGGGTCACTGGGCTATGGCTACACCTTC,CSGGGSLGYGYTF
17,TRBV20-1,-,TRBD1,TRBJ1-5,TGCAGTGCTGGCGGGGGGACAGGACTTTATAGCAATCAGCCCCAGCATTTT,CSAGGGTGLYSNQPQHF
11,TRBV20-1,-,TRBD1,TRBJ1-2,TGCAGTGCGTGGGACAGTCCCGAATACACCTTC,CSAWDSPEYTF
14,TRBV20-1,-,TRBD2,TRBJ2-7,TGCAGTGCTACCATAGCGGGGGGAATAGGGGAGCAGTACTTC,CSATIAGGIGEQYF
14,TRBV6-2/TRBV6-3,-,TRBD2,TRBJ2-4,TGTGCCAGCAGTCCGGGACTAGCGGCTAACATTCAGTACTTC,CASSPGLAANIQYF
15,TRBV7-2,few,TRBD1,TRBJ2-1,TGTGCCAGCAGCTTACAGACAGGGAAGGTCAATGAGCAGTTCTTC,CASSLQTGKVNEQFF
15,TRBV9,-,-,TRBJ2-1,TGTGCCAGCAGCGTAGGGGGGGCCTCCTACAATGAGCAGTTCTTC,CASSVGGASYNEQFF
15,TRBV10-3,-,-,TRBJ2-7,TGTGCCATCACCTGGGACCCCCAAAGCTCCTACGAGCAGTACTTC,CAITWDPQSSYEQYF
16,TRBV5-1,-,TRBD2,TRBJ2-2,TGCGCCAGCAGCTTCCGGCTAGCGGGGAACACCGGGGAGCTGTTTTTT,CASSFRLAGNTGELFF
16,TRBV5-1,few,TRBD1,TRBJ2-7,TGCGCCAGCAGCTTGGCTACGGGACAGGGGAGGTTCGAGCAGTACTTC,CASSLATGQGRFEQYF
16,TRBV12-3/TRBV12-4,-,TRBD2,TRBJ2-7,TGTGCCAGCAGTCCCGGGACTAGCGGGGTTATCTACGAGCAGTACTTC,CASSPGTSGVIYEQYF
14,TRBV29-1,many,TRBD2,TRBJ2-5,TGCAGCGTTCATATGGCGGGAGTGCGGGAGACCCAGTACTTC,CSVHMAGVRETQYF
15,TRBV6-2/TRBV6-3,-,TRBD1,TRBJ2-7,TGTGCCAGCAGTTACCGGGACAGGACTCTCTACGAGCAGTACTTC,CASSYRDRTLYEQYF
17,TRBV4-1,-,-,TRBJ1-5,TGCGCCAGCAGCCAAGAGGGAGGTGGAGGGATGAATCAGCCCCAGCATTTT,CASSQEGGGGMNQPQHF
14,TRBV9,few,-,TRBJ2-2,TGTGCCAGCAGCGTAATCCCAGGGTACGGGGAGCTGTTTTTT,CASSVIPGYGELFF
14,TRBV7-2,-,TRBD2,TRBJ2-1,TGTGCCAGCAGCGTACCTAGCGGGGGGGCACGCAAGTTCTTC,CASSVPSGGARKFF
14,TRBV7-7,many,-,TRBJ2-5,TGTGCTAGCAGCTTAGACCGGGATATAAAGACCCAGTACTTC,CASSLDRDIKTQYF
16,TRBV7-6,-,TRBD2,TRBJ2-1,TGTGCCAGCAGTCCTGGACTAGCGGGAGACCCGCGAGGGCAGTTCTTC,CASSPGLAGDPRGQFF
15,TRBV24-1,-,-,TRBJ1-5,TGTGCCACCAGTGATTCAGGCTTTGGCAATCAGCCCCAGCATTTT,CATSDSGFGNQPQHF
15,TRBV29-1,-,-,TRBJ2-7,TGCAGCGTTGAGGTCTCGGTAGGGTACTACAATGAGCAGTACTTC,CSVEVSVGYYNEQYF
18,TRBV3-1,-,TRBD2,TRBJ2-1,TGTGCCAGCAGCCGACTAGCGGGAGGCGCCACCTACTACAATGAGCAGTTCTTC,CASSRLAGGATYYNEQFF
17,TRBV7-9,-,-,TRBJ1-6,TGTGCCAGCAGCTCTACCCAAGTTAGCTCCTATAATTCACCCCTCCACTTT,CASSSTQVSSYNSPLHF